These T cell receptor beta chains were read from a single sample in a study of blood T cell repertoires in COVID-19. Libraries were prepared by immunoSEQ multiplex PCR; TCRdb keeps only in-frame clonotypes and omits some of them. The sample includes 150,000 to 200,000 clones, around nine tenths of them seen just once. Sequencing was performed on peripheral blood. The origin of the receptors is a human donor in a cohort sampled during active COVID-19. CDR3s include the opening cysteine and the closing phenylalanine or tryptophan. D genes are given only for firm matches. Some rows mark clone size as missing; the rest say once, few, many or name a class of expanded clone.

size	D	V	CDR3
-	TRBD1	TRBV6-6	CASSRDRVSNEKLFF
-	-	TRBV6-5	CASSYSERQSNQPQHF
-	-	TRBV12-3/TRBV12-4	CASRAHSYGYTF
-	TRBD1	TRBV2	CASPGTGSQETQYF
-	-	TRBV2	CASNHRVETQYF
once	TRBD2	TRBV11-2	CASSFGSGELPSYNEQFF
-	TRBD1	TRBV20-1	CSASHRDRGDEQFF
-	-	TRBV3-1/TRBV3-2	CASSPAYPGSGYTF
few	TRBD1	TRBV9	CASSPGTVITDTQYF
few	TRBD1	TRBV5-6	CASSSHRDRENF
once	-	TRBV24-1	CATSDPAGETQYF
once	-	TRBV18	CASSGGSAYEQYF
once	TRBD1	TRBV2	CASRKEQGAGGYTF
-	TRBD1	TRBV28	CASTPRTGTSDTQYF
few	-	TRBV7-9	CASSPETGLVYTF
-	TRBD2	TRBV3-1/TRBV3-2	CASSHLSGKPYEQYF
-	-	TRBV5-1	CASSPQRAPNEKLFF
-	-	TRBV5-1	CASSLGQEGAYGYTF
-	TRBD2	TRBV27	CASSPRGLGTDGELFF
once	TRBD2	TRBV27	CASSRLSGSLPRSF
-	-	TRBV28	CASSPDRRGDTQYF
-	TRBD1	TRBV5-5	CASSSGQAYGYTF
-	TRBD1	TRBV6-6	CASSYGQVNNSPLHF
-	-	TRBV5-1	CASSSGSGGREKLFF
-	-	TRBV11-2	CASSPGLEYNEQFF